The 4 T cell receptor beta chains below were found in one sample sequenced in a study of shared clonotypes between healthy human individuals. Libraries were prepared by immunoSEQ multiplex PCR; TCRdb keeps only in-frame clonotypes and omits some of them. The sample lists around 980,000 clones, around 78% occurring once. Source material: memory CD4+ T cells from PBMCs. The subset is: CD45RA-negative fraction. The origin of the receptors is a man younger than 35 in good health. Some clones in this sample may be carry-over from other donors' samples.

This chain joins TRBV28 and TRBJ2-1, with D perhaps assigned TRBD1 or TRBD2 (6 bases each). Germline V CDR1 and CDR2: MDHEN, SYDVKM. V was pared by 6 bases and J by 5 bases, with 17 bases between. There are 15 residues in the CDR3. Written as DNA, the CDR3 is TGTGCCAGCAGACGCCAATTAGGGGGGAACAATGAGCAGTTCTTC. This codes for CASRRQLGGNNEQFF.

The V gene is TRBV6-4, the J gene TRBJ2-7; 7 nucleotides agree with TRBD1. Germline CDR1 reads MRHNA; CDR2 reads SNTAGT. Trimming took 5 bases from V and 3 from J; bases not matched to a gene: 7. This CDR3 is 14 amino acids long. For the CDR3, the DNA is TGTGCCAGCAGTTTCGACAGGGCCCTCTACGAGCAGTACTTC. This gives the protein CASSFDRALYEQYF.

This clone was observed once. The rearrangement links TRBV7-9 to TRBJ2-1; 9 bases match TRBD1. J was trimmed by 9 bases and V by 4 bases; bases with no gene match: 4. Germline lookup yields CDR1 SEHNR and CDR2 FQNEAQ (reference sequence). This CDR3 has 13 amino acids. The CDR3 reads CASSSGTGTEQFF. CDR3 coding DNA: TGTGCCAGCAGCTCCGGGACAGGGACTGAGCAGTTCTTC.

The chain uses TRBV5-1 and TRBJ2-5, with D unclear. CDR1 is SGHRS and CDR2 is YFSETQ in the germline V gene. V was trimmed by 4 bases and J by 0 bases, leaving 16 bases between them. The CDR3 contains 16 residues. CDR3 region: CASSVGSELYQETQYF. CDR3 sequence (DNA): TGCGCCAGCAGCGTGGGATCCGAATTGTACCAAGAGACCCAGTACTTC.